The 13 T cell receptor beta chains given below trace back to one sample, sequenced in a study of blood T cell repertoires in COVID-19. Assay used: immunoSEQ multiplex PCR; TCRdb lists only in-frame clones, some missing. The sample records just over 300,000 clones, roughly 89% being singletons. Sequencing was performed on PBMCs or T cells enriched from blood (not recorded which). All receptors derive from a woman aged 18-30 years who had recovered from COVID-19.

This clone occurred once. CDR3 coding DNA: TGTGCCAGCAGCGTAGGGGGACTCGCGGCCGGGTTCACCGGGGAGCTGTTTTTT. It translates to CASSVGGLAAGFTGELFF. The chain recombines TRBV9 with TRBJ2-2; TRBD2 might be the D (6 bases). With 0 bases removed from V and 4 bases from J, the gap between germline ends came to 19 bases. This CDR3 comprises 18 residues. The germline V gene has CDR1 SGDLS and CDR2 YYNGEE.

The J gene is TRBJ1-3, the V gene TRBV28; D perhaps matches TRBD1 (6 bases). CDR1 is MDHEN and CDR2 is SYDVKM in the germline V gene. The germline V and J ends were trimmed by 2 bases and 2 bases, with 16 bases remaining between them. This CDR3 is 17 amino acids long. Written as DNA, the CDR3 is TGTGCCAGCAGTTTACCGCCCCACAGGGATCCTGGAAACACCATATATTTT. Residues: CASSLPPHRDPGNTIYF.

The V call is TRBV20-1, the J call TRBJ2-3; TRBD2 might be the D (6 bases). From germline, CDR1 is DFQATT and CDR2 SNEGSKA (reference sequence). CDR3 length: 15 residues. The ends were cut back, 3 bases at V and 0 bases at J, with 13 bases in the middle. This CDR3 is CSASGGSGSTDTQYF. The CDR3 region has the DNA TGCAGTGCTAGTGGTGGGAGCGGGAGCACAGATACGCAGTATTTT.

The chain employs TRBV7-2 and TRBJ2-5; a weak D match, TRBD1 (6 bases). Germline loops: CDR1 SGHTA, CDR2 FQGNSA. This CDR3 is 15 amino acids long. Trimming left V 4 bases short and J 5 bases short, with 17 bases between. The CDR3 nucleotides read TGTGCCAGCAGCTCGTACAGGGAATCGAGTGAGACCCAGTACTTC. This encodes CASSSYRESSETQYF. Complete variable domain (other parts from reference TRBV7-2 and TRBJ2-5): GAGVSQSPSNKVTEKGKDVELRCDPISGHTALYWYRQSLGQGLEFLIYFQGNSAPDKSGLPSDRFSAERTGGSVSTLTIQRTQQEDSAVYLCASSSYRESSETQYFGPGTRLLVL.

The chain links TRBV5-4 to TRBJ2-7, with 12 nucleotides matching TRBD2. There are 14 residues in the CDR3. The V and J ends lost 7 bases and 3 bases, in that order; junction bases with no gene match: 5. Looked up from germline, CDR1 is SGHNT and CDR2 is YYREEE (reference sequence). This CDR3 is CASELAGGNYEQYF. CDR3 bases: TGTGCCAGCGAACTAGCGGGAGGAAACTACGAGCAGTACTTC.

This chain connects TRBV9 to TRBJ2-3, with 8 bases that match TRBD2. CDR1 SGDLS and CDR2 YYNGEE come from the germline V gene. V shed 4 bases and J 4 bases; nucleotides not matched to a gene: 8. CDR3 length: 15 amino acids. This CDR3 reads CASSTLAGSSDTQYF. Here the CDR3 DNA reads TGTGCCAGCAGCACATTAGCGGGGTCGTCAGATACGCAGTATTTT.

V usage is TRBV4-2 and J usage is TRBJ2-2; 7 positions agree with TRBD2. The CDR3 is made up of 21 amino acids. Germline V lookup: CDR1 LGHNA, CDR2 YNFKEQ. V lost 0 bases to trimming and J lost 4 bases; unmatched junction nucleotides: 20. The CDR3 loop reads CASSQDPPRGSLPFTTGELFF. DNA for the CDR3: TGTGCCAGCAGCCAAGATCCCCCGCGGGGGAGTCTACCCTTTACCACCGGGGAGCTGTTTTTT.

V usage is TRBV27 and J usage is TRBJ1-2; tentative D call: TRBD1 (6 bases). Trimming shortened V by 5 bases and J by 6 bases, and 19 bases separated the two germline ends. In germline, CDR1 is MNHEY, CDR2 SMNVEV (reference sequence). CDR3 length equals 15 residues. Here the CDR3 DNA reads TGTGCCAGCAGTCGACGGGACACTGGGCGGAATGGCTACACCTTC. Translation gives CASSRRDTGRNGYTF.

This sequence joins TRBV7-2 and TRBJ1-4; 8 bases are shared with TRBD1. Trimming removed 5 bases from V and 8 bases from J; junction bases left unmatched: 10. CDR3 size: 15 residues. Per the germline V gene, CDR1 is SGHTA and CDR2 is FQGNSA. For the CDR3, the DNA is TGTGCCAGCAGCCCTCGACAGGGGCGGGGGGAAAAACTGTTTTTT. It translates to CASSPRQGRGEKLFF.

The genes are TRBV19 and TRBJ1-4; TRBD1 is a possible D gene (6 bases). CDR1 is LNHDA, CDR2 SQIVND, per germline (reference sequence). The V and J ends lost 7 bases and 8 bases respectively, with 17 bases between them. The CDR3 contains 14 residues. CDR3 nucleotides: TGTGCCAGTACCGAGCCGGGGGGCCTGGAAAAACTGTTTTTT. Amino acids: CASTEPGGLEKLFF.

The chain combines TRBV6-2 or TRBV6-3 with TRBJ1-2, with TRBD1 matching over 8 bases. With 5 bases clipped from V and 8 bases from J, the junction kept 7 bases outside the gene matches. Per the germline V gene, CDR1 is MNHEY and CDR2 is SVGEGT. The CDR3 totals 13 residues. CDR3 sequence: CASSKDRAYGYTF. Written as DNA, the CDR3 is TGTGCCAGCAGTAAGGACAGGGCGTACGGCTACACCTTC.

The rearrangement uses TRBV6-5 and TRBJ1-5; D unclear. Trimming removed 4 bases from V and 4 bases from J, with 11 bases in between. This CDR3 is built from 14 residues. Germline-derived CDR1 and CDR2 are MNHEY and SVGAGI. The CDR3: CASSSLLRNQPQHF. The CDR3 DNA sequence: TGTGCCAGCAGTTCCTTACTCCGGAATCAGCCCCAGCATTTT.

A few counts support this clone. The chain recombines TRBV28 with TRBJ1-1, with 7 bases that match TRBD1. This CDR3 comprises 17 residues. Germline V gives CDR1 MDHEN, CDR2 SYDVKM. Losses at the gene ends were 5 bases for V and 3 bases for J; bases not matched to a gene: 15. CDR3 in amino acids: CASSEGAEVMADTEAFF. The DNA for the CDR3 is TGTGCCAGCAGTGAGGGGGCAGAAGTAATGGCGGACACTGAAGCTTTCTTT.